These T cell receptor beta chains were read from a single sample in a study of blood T cell repertoires in COVID-19. Sequencing was performed with immunoSEQ multiplex PCR; in TCRdb, only in-frame clones are kept and a portion is missing. The sample lists a few hundred thousand clones, about four fifths occurring once. Sample: peripheral blood. These receptors came from a woman between 50 and 59 years old with acute or convalescent COVID-19. Each CDR3 is given with its conserved first and last residue. The order of the fields is clone size, J gene, V gene, D gene, CDR3 protein, CDR3 DNA. The D gene is left open where the match is weak. Size tells how often a clone was seen (once, few, many) or the class of an expanded clone, and some rows leave it out.

>.|TRBJ1-3|TRBV4-1|.
CASSHPTLSGNTIYF
TGCGCCAGCAGCCATCCGACTCTCTCTGGAAACACCATATATTTT
>.|TRBJ2-3|TRBV9|.
CASTTWAGSTDTQYF
TGTGCCAGCACCACTTGGGCGGGAAGCACAGATACGCAGTATTTT
>once|TRBJ1-4|TRBV30|.
CACGSLTGKNEKLFF
TGTGCCTGCGGATCACTTACAGGGAAAAATGAAAAACTGTTTTTT
>.|TRBJ1-1|TRBV19|TRBD1
CASSILGQGTEAFF
TGTGCCAGTAGTATCCTGGGACAGGGAACTGAAGCTTTCTTT
>few|TRBJ2-3|TRBV11-2|.
CASSLDVGTDTQYF
TGTGCCAGCAGCTTAGATGTCGGGACAGATACGCAGTATTTT
>.|TRBJ2-3|TRBV18|TRBD2
CASSDRRGEDTQYF
TGTGCCAGCTCGGACCGGCGGGGGGAAGATACGCAGTATTTT
>.|TRBJ1-4|TRBV6-5|TRBD1
CASSPWTGSVEKLFF
TGTGCCAGCAGTCCGTGGACAGGGAGCGTGGAAAAACTGTTTTTT
>.|TRBJ2-1|TRBV6-5|TRBD2
CASPSAGAGNEQFF
TGTGCCAGCCCTTCAGCGGGAGCTGGCAATGAGCAGTTCTTC
>few|TRBJ2-6|TRBV27|.
CASSLRGHVSSGANVLTF
TGTGCCAGCAGTTTACGGGGACACGTGAGCTCTGGGGCCAACGTCCTGACTTTC
>.|TRBJ2-2|TRBV30|TRBD1
CAWIRDRDFTGELFF
TGTGCCTGGATCAGGGACAGGGATTTCACCGGGGAGCTGTTTTTT
>.|TRBJ1-1|TRBV7-9|TRBD1
CASSSLSGTGEGIEAFF
TGTGCCAGCAGCTCTCTTTCCGGGACAGGGGAAGGAATTGAAGCTTTCTTT
>.|TRBJ1-1|TRBV5-1|TRBD1
CASSVTGGINTEAFF
TGCGCCAGCAGCGTGACAGGGGGCATAAACACTGAAGCTTTCTTT
>.|TRBJ1-1|TRBV6-5|TRBD1
CAIKGQVRLNTEAFF
TGTGCCATCAAAGGACAGGTTAGGTTAAACACTGAAGCTTTCTTT
>.|TRBJ1-1|TRBV7-9|.
CASSLGGSGDTEAFF
TGTGCCAGCAGCTTAGGGGGCAGTGGAGACACTGAAGCTTTCTTT
>.|TRBJ2-2|TRBV6-2/TRBV6-3|.
CASSYPSGGPNTGELFF
TGTGCCAGCAGTTACCCCTCCGGCGGGCCGAACACCGGGGAGCTGTTTTTT
>.|TRBJ1-1|TRBV30|.
CAWSDDLNTEAFF
TGTGCCTGGAGCGATGACTTGAACACTGAAGCTTTCTTT
>once|TRBJ1-2|TRBV27|TRBD1
CASSLRTGFYGYTF
TGTGCCAGCAGTCTGAGGACAGGTTTCTATGGCTACACCTTC
>few|TRBJ1-1|TRBV6-6|.
CASNGMNTEAFF
TGTGCCAGCAACGGTATGAACACTGAAGCTTTCTTT
>.|TRBJ2-1|TRBV24-1|.
CATSAGKGSYNEQFF
TGTGCCACCAGTGCCGGCAAGGGGTCCTACAATGAGCAGTTCTTC
>.|TRBJ2-5|TRBV11-2|TRBD1
CASSLRGTGLETQYF
TGTGCCAGCAGCTTAAGAGGGACAGGGCTAGAGACCCAGTACTTC
>.|TRBJ1-6|TRBV5-6|.
CASSLDLGPRGSPLHF
TGTGCCAGCAGCTTGGATTTGGGCCCACGGGGTTCACCCCTCCACTTT
>.|TRBJ2-2|TRBV5-1|TRBD1
CASSPPGQGTLGTGELFF
TGCGCCAGCAGCCCTCCGGGACAGGGCACGCTAGGAACCGGGGAGCTGTTTTTT
>.|TRBJ2-6|TRBV2|.
CASQFSGANVLTF
TGTGCCAGCCAATTCTCTGGGGCCAACGTCCTGACTTTC
>.|TRBJ2-4|TRBV6-5|.
CASTFPAGTQNIQYF
TGTGCCAGCACCTTCCCCGCGGGGACGCAAAACATTCAGTACTTC
>once|TRBJ1-1|TRBV7-2|.
CASSFKGLDTEAFF
TGTGCCAGCAGCTTCAAGGGGTTGGACACTGAAGCTTTCTTT
>few|TRBJ1-1|TRBV10-3|.
CAINSGENTEAFF
TGTGCCATCAACAGCGGGGAGAACACTGAAGCTTTCTTT
>.|TRBJ1-1|TRBV2|TRBD1
CAIGQVPDSAFF
TGTGCCATTGGACAGGTCCCGGATTCTGCTTTCTTT
>.|TRBJ1-1|TRBV18|TRBD1
CASSPSLVTQGMRAFF
TGTGCCAGCTCACCTTCCCTTGTGACACAGGGGATGAGGGCTTTCTTT
>.|TRBJ1-1|TRBV3-1/TRBV3-2|.
CASSLEGRGTEAFF
TGTGCCAGCAGCCTGGAAGGGCGGGGCACTGAAGCTTTCTTT
>.|TRBJ2-7|TRBV5-8|.
CASSLAGRNEQYF
TGTGCCAGCAGCTTGGCAGGAAGGAACGAGCAGTACTTC
>.|TRBJ2-5|TRBV18|.
CASSPLEGGETQYF
TGTGCCAGCTCACCCCTCGAGGGAGGAGAGACCCAGTACTTC
>.|TRBJ1-6|TRBV30|.
CAWSVPDRPYNSPLHF
TGTGCCTGGAGTGTACCAGACAGGCCTTATAATTCACCCCTCCACTTT